Listed below are T cell receptor beta chains from one sample, sequenced in a study of T cells in Graves' hyperthyroidism and ophthalmopathy. Each CDR3 protein gets one entry after TCRdb re-called the multiplex PCR reads with MiXCR. The table records some 400,000 distinct CDR3 sequences, approximately 13% of them present only once. Input material: blood. The receptors derive from a man aged 25-40 years with Graves' hyperthyroidism that later progressed to Graves' ophthalmopathy. The CDR3 runs from the conserved cysteine through the conserved F or W. The D gene is left open where the match is weak. Only some rows state a clone size, as once, few, many or a class for expanded clones.

>TRBJ1-4|NA|TRBV20-1|many
CSARDLGGEKLFF
TGCAGTGCTAGAGATCTCGGGGGGGAAAAACTGTTTTTT
>TRBJ2-7|NA|TRBV7-8|many
CASSFKSRQQYF
TGTGCCAGCAGCTTTAAAAGCAGACAGCAGTACTTC
>TRBJ2-3|NA|TRBV5-1|NA
CASSLEQISTDTQYF
TGCGCCAGCAGCTTGGAACAGATCTCCACAGATACGCAGTATTTT
>TRBJ2-5|NA|TRBV18|many
CASSLQGGQETQYF
TGTGCCAGCAGTTTACAGGGAGGACAAGAGACCCAGTACTTC
>TRBJ2-5|TRBD1|TRBV7-9|many
CASSLRTGQETQYF
TGTGCCAGCAGCTTAAGGACAGGCCAAGAGACCCAGTACTTC
>TRBJ1-6|NA|TRBV5-1|few
CASSLVQSDNSPLHF
TGCGCCAGCAGCTTGGTCCAGTCTGATAATTCACCCCTCCACTTT
>TRBJ1-1|NA|TRBV16|many
CASSQQGGKAFF
TGTGCCAGCAGCCAACAAGGGGGGAAAGCTTTCTTT
>TRBJ1-4|NA|TRBV14|NA
CASSQVASEKLFF
TGTGCCAGCAGCCAAGTGGCCTCTGAAAAACTGTTTTTT
>TRBJ2-2|NA|TRBV20-1|many
CSASGQPNTGELFF
TGCAGTGCTAGCGGCCAGCCGAACACCGGGGAGCTGTTTTTT
>TRBJ1-5|NA|TRBV18|NA
CASSPEGVNQPQHF
TGTGCCAGCTCACCAGAGGGAGTAAATCAGCCCCAGCATTTT
>TRBJ1-2|TRBD1|TRBV5-1|many
CASSSGQDLGYTF
TGCGCCAGCAGCTCAGGACAGGATCTCGGCTACACCTTC
>TRBJ2-2|TRBD1|TRBV30|few
CAWSVPGQGVTGELFF
TGTGCCTGGAGTGTTCCAGGACAGGGGGTTACCGGGGAGCTGTTTTTT
>TRBJ2-7|TRBD2|TRBV29-1|few
CSVEEFGGAQYEQYF
TGCAGCGTTGAAGAGTTCGGGGGGGCTCAATACGAGCAGTACTTC
>TRBJ2-1|TRBD2|TRBV7-9|NA
CASSWGGSEQFF
TGTGCCAGCAGCTGGGGGGGGAGTGAGCAGTTCTTC
>TRBJ1-1|NA|TRBV27|many
CASSLTGGTDTEAFF
TGTGCCAGCAGTTTAACTGGGGGCACGGACACTGAAGCTTTCTTT
>TRBJ1-2|TRBD1|TRBV27|many
CASSPGQGQPNYGYTF
TGTGCCAGCAGTCCCGGACAGGGCCAACCCAACTATGGCTACACCTTC
>TRBJ1-1|NA|TRBV30|few
CAWSGWGGRTEAFF
TGTGCCTGGAGTGGCTGGGGGGGTCGGACTGAAGCTTTCTTT
>TRBJ2-3|TRBD1|TRBV2|many
CASSSNPLDRVDTQYF
TGTGCCAGCAGCTCCAACCCCCTCGACAGGGTAGATACGCAGTATTTT
>TRBJ2-1|NA|TRBV7-9|many
CASSTPEGMAASYNEQFF
TGTGCCAGCAGCACCCCCGAGGGGATGGCGGCCTCCTACAATGAGCAGTTCTTC
>TRBJ1-5|TRBD1|TRBV20-1|many
CSARPDRDQPQHF
TGCAGTGCTAGACCGGACAGGGATCAGCCCCAGCATTTT
>TRBJ1-3|NA|TRBV5-1|NA
CASSLGVGSGNTIYF
TGCGCCAGCAGCTTGGGGGTCGGCTCTGGAAACACCATATATTTT
>TRBJ2-5|TRBD2|TRBV12-3/TRBV12-4|many
CASSPGLAGAAETQYF
TGTGCCAGCAGTCCGGGACTAGCGGGGGCGGCAGAGACCCAGTACTTC
>TRBJ2-1|NA|TRBV28|NA
CASSLGRAFGEQFF
TGTGCCAGCAGCCTCGGACGGGCTTTTGGTGAGCAGTTCTTC
>TRBJ1-5|NA|TRBV20-1|few
CSARVTGAQPQHF
TGCAGTGCTAGAGTGACAGGCGCTCAGCCCCAGCATTTT
>TRBJ2-1|NA|TRBV7-9|NA
CASSLRRGGPNEQFF
TGTGCCAGCAGCTTAAGGAGGGGGGGCCCTAATGAGCAGTTCTTC
>TRBJ1-2|NA|TRBV28|many
CASSLSGRDYTF
TGTGCCAGCAGTTTATCCGGCCGAGACTACACCTTC
>TRBJ2-3|NA|TRBV27|many
CASSLDPAGTDTQYF
TGTGCCAGCAGTTTAGACCCTGCTGGCACAGATACGCAGTATTTT
>TRBJ1-3|NA|TRBV3-1|few
CASSQYNDRRAGNTIYF
TGTGCCAGCAGCCAATACAATGACAGGCGAGCTGGAAACACCATATATTTT
>TRBJ2-7|TRBD2|TRBV19|NA
CASSMRPSGGRRKTYEQYF
TGTGCCAGTAGTATGAGGCCTAGCGGGGGCCGTCGCAAAACCTACGAGCAGTACTTC
>TRBJ2-2|TRBD1|TRBV20-1|many
CSARPYRGTGELFF
TGCAGTGCTAGACCCTACAGGGGGACCGGGGAGCTGTTTTTT
>TRBJ1-5|NA|TRBV6-2/TRBV6-3|few
CGAGGQPQHF
TGTGGGGCAGGAGGACAGCCCCAGCATTTT
>TRBJ1-6|NA|TRBV7-3|many
CASSVERTVGANSPLHF
TGTGCCAGCAGCGTAGAACGGACAGTCGGCGCTAATTCACCCCTCCACTTT
>TRBJ1-1|NA|TRBV7-3|many
CASSPHGQNTEAFF
TGTGCCAGCAGCCCACACGGACAAAACACTGAAGCTTTCTTT
>TRBJ1-1|NA|TRBV20-1|many
CSAPTGLNTEAFF
TGCAGTGCGCCGACAGGTTTAAACACTGAAGCTTTCTTT
>TRBJ1-1|NA|TRBV7-2|many
CASSLWMNTEAFF
TGTGCCAGCAGCCTATGGATGAACACTGAAGCTTTCTTT
>TRBJ1-4|NA|TRBV6-1|NA
CASSMTPRGEKLFF
TGTGCCAGCAGTATGACTCCCAGGGGAGAAAAACTGTTTTTT
>TRBJ2-7|NA|TRBV5-5|few
CASSPRQGGAYEQYF
TGTGCCAGCAGCCCGCGCCAAGGGGGGGCCTACGAGCAGTACTTC
>TRBJ2-7|TRBD1|TRBV6-1|many
CASLTGGLSYEQYF
TGTGCCAGCTTGACAGGGGGCCTATCCTACGAGCAGTACTTC
>TRBJ2-2|NA|TRBV6-5|many
CASSYSSTGELFF
TGTGCCAGCAGTTACTCTTCCACCGGGGAGCTGTTTTTT
>TRBJ2-7|NA|TRBV5-1|few
CASSFGGRTYEQYF
TGCGCCAGCAGCTTTGGAGGCAGAACCTACGAGCAGTACTTC
>TRBJ2-1|TRBD2|TRBV9|NA
CASSAQLTLAGESNEQFF
TGTGCCAGCAGCGCACAATTGACCCTAGCGGGGGAAAGCAATGAGCAGTTCTTC